This TCR beta chain was documented in a study of CD8 T cells in ankylosing spondylitis. This CDR3 region has 14 residues. V lost 8 bases and J lost 4, with 17 bases in between. CDR1 is SGDLS and CDR2 is YYNGEE in the germline V gene. Each CDR3 protein is one row after TCRdb ran MiXCR on the 5' RACE reads. This repertoire shows around 30,000 distinct CDR3 sequences, roughly 5% found once; its top ten account for about 1.7%. The sequenced sample consisted of blood, either unsorted or a sorted T cell fraction (not recorded which). V usage is TRBV9 and J usage is TRBJ2-3; D possibly matches TRBD1 or TRBD2 (5 bases each). The sequence derives from a female donor with ankylosing spondylitis or in good health (not recorded which). CDR3: CASSRDEMADTQYF. As DNA, the CDR3 is TGTGCCAGTTCCAGGGACGAAATGGCAGATACGCAGTATTTT.